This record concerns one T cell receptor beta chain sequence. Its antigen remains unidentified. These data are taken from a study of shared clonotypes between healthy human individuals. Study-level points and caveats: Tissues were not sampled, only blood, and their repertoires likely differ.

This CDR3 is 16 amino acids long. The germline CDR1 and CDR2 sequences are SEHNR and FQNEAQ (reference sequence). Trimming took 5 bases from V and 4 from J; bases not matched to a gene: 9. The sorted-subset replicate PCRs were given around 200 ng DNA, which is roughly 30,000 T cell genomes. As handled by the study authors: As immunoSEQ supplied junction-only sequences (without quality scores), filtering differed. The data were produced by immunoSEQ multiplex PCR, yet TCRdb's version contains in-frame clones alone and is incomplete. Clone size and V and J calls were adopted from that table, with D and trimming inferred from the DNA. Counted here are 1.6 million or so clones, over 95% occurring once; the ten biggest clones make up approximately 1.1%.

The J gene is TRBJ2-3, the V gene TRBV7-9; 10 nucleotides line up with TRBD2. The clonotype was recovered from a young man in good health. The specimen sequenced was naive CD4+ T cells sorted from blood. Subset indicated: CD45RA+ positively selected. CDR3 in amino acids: CASSKSSGSGSDTQYF. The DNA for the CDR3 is TGTGCCAGCAGCAAGTCTAGCGGGAGCGGCTCAGATACGCAGTATTTT.